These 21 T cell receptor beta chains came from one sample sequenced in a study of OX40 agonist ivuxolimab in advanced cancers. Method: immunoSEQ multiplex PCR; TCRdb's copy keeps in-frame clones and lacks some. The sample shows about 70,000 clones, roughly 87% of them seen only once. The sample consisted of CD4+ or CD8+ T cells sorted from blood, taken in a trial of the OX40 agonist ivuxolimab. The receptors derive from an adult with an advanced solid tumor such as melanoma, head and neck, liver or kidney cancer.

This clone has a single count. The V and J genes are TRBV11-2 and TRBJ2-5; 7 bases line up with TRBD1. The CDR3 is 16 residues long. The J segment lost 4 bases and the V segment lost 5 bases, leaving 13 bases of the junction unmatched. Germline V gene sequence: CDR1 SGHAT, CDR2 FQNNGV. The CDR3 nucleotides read TGTGCCAGCAGCCCTGGGGGCAGGGGGTATGGAGAGACCCAGTACTTC. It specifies CASSPGGRGYGETQYF. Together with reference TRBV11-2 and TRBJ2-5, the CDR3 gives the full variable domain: EAGVAQSPRYKIIEKRQSVAFWCNPISGHATLYWYQQILGQGPKLLIQFQNNGVVDDSQLPKDRFSAERLKGVDSTLKIQPAKLEDSAVYLCASSPGGRGYGETQYFGPGTRLLVL.

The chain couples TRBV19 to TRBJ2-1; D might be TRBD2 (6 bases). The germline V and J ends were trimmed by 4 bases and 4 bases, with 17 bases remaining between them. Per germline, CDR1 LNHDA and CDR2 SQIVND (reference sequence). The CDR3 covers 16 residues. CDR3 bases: TGTGCCAGTAGTAACCCCGGGGGACCGAAGTACAATGAGCAGTTCTTC. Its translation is CASSNPGGPKYNEQFF.

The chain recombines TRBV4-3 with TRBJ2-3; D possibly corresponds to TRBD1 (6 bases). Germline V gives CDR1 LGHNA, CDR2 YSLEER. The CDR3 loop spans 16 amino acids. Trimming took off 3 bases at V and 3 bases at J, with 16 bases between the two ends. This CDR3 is CASSQAYRESTDTQYF. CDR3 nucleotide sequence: TGCGCCAGCAGCCAGGCTTACAGGGAAAGTACAGATACGCAGTATTTT.

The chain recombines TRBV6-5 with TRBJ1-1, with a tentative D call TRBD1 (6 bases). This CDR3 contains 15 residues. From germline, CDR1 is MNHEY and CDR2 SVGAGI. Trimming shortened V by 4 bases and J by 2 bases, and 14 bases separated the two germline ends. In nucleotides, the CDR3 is TGTGCCAGCAGTTCGCCGGACAGACTTAACACTGAAGCTTTCTTT. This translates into CASSSPDRLNTEAFF.

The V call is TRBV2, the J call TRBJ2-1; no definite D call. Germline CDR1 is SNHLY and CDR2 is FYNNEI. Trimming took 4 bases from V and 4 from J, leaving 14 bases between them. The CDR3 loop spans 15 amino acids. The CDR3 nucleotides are TGTGCCAGCAGTGTTCAACACCCCGGTTACAATGAGCAGTTCTTC. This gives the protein CASSVQHPGYNEQFF.

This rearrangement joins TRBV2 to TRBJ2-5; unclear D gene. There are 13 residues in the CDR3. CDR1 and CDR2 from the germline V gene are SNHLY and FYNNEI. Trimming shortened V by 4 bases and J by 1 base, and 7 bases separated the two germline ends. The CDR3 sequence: CASSAWLQETQYF. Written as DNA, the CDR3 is TGTGCCAGCAGTGCCTGGCTCCAAGAGACCCAGTACTTC.

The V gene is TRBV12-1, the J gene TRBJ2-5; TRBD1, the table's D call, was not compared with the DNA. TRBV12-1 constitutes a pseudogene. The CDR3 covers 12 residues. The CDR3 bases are TGTGCCAGTGGAAGGGGGCGAGAGACCCAGTACTTC. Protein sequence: CASGRGRETQYF.

For the CDR3, the DNA is TGTGCCAGCAGCCCCAGCCGACTAGCGGGAGTCACAGATACGCAGTATTTT. Amino acids: CASSPSRLAGVTDTQYF. This sequence joins TRBV11-2 and TRBJ2-3; 12 bases match TRBD2. This CDR3 contains 17 residues. The V segment lost 5 bases and the J segment 2 bases; nucleotides outside the gene matches: 8. Germline V CDR1 and CDR2: SGHAT, FQNNGV.

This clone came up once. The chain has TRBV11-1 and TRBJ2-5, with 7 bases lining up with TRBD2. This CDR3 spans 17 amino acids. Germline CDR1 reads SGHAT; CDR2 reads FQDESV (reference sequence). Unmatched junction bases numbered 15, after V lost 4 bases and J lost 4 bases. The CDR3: CASSYRRGGRGVETQYF. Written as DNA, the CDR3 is TGTGCCAGCAGCTACCGAAGGGGCGGGAGAGGAGTAGAGACCCAGTACTTC. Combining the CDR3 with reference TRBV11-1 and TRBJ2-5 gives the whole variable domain EAEVAQSPRYKITEKSQAVAFWCDPISGHATLYWYRQILGQGPELLVQFQDESVVDDSQLPKDRFSAERLKGVDSTLKIQPAELGDSAMYLCASSYRRGGRGVETQYFGPGTRLLVL.

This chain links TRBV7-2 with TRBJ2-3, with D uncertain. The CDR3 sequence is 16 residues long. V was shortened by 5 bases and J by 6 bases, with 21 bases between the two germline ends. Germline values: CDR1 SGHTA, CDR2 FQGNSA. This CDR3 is CASSRWIGQSGDTQYF. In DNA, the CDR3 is TGTGCCAGCAGCCGATGGATCGGGCAGTCCGGTGATACGCAGTATTTT.

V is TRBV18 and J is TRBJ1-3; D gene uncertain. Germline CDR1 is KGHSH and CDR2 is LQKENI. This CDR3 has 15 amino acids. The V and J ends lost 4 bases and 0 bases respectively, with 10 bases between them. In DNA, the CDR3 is TGTGCCAGCTCACTAGCGGGCCTCTCTGGAAACACCATATATTTT. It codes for CASSLAGLSGNTIYF.

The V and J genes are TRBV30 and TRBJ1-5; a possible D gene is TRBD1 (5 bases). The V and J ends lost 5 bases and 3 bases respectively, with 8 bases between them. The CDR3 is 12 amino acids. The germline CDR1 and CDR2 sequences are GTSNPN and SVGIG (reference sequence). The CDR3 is CAWAGANQPQHF. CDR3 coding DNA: TGTGCCTGGGCCGGGGCCAATCAGCCCCAGCATTTT.

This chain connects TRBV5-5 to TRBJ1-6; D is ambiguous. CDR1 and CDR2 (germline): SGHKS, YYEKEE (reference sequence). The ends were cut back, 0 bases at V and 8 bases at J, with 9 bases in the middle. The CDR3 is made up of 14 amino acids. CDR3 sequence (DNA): TGTGCCAGCAGCTTGGAACTGGAGTATTCACCCCTCCACTTT. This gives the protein CASSLELEYSPLHF.

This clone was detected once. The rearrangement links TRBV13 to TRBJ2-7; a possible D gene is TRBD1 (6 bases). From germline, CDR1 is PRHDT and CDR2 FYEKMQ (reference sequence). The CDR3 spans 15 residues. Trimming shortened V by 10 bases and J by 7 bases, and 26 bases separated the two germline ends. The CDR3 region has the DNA TGTGCCAACATCTCCCCCGGGGTGGCGCAGGGGGAGCAGTACTTC. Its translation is CANISPGVAQGEQYF.

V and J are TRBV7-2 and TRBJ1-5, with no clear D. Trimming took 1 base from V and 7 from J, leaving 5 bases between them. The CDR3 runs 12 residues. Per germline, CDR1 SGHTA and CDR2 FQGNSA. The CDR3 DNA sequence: TGTGCCAGCAGCTTAGGAGACCAGCCCCAGCATTTT. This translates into CASSLGDQPQHF.

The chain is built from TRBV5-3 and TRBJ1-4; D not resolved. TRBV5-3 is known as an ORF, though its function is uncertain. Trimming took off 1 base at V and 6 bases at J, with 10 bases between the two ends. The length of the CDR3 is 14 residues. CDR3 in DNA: TGTGCCAGAAGCTTGTCGCCTGGAGATGAAAAACTGTTTTTT. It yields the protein CARSLSPGDEKLFF.

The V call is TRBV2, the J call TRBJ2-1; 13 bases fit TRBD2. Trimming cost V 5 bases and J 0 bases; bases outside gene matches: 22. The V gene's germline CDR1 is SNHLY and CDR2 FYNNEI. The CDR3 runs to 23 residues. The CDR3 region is CASSTPSLSWTSGSFRSYNEQFF. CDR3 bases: TGTGCCAGCAGTACACCAAGCCTTTCTTGGACTAGCGGGAGTTTCCGCTCCTACAATGAGCAGTTCTTC.

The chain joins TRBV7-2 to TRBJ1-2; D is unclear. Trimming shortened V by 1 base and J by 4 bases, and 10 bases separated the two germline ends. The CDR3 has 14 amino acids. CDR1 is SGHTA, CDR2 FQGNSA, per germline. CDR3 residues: CASSLDRQSYGYTF. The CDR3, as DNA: TGTGCCAGCAGCTTAGACCGGCAGTCCTATGGCTACACCTTC.

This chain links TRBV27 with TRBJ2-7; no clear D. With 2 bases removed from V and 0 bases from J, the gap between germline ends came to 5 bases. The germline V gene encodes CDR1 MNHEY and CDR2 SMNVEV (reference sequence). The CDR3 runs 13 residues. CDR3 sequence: CASSLGDSYEQYF. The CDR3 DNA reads TGTGCCAGCAGTTTAGGGGACTCCTACGAGCAGTACTTC.

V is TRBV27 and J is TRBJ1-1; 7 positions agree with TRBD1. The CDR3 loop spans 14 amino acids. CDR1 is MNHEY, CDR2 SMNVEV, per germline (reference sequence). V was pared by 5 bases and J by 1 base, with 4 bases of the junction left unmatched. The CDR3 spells CASSPRTGNTEAFF. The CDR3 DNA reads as TGTGCCAGCAGTCCCCGGACAGGGAACACTGAAGCTTTCTTT.

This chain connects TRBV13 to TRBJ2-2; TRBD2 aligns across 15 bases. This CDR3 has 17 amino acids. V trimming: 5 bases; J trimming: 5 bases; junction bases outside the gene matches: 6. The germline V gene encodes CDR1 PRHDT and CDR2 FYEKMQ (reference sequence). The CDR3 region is CASSRSGLAGGTGELFF. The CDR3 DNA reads TGTGCCAGCAGCAGGTCGGGACTAGCGGGAGGAACCGGGGAGCTGTTTTTT.